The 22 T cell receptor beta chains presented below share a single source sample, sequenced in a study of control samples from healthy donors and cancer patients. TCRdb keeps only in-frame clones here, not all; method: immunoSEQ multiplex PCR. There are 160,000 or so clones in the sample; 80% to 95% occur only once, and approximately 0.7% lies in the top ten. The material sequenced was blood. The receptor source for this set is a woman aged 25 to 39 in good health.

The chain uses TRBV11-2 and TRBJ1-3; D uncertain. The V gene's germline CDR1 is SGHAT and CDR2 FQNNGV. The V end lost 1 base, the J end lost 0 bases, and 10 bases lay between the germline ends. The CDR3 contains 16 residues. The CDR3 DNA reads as TGTGCCAGCAGCTTAGCCCCCAGGATCTCTGGAAACACCATATATTTT. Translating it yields CASSLAPRISGNTIYF. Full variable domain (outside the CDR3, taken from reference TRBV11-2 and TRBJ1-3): EAGVAQSPRYKIIEKRQSVAFWCNPISGHATLYWYQQILGQGPKLLIQFQNNGVVDDSQLPKDRFSAERLKGVDSTLKIQPAKLEDSAVYLCASSLAPRISGNTIYFGEGSWLTVV.

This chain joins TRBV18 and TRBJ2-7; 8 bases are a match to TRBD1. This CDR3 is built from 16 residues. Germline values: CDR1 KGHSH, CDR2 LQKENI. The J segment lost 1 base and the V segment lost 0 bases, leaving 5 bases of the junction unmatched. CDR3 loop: CASSPPGRGPSYEQYF. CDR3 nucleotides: TGTGCCAGCTCACCACCGGGCAGGGGGCCGTCCTACGAGCAGTACTTC.

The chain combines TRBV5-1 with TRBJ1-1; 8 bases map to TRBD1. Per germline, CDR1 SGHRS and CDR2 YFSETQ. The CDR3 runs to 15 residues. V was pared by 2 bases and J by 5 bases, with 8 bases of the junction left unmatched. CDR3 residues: CASSLSGQGWTEAFF. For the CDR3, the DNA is TGCGCCAGCAGCTTAAGCGGACAGGGTTGGACTGAAGCTTTCTTT.

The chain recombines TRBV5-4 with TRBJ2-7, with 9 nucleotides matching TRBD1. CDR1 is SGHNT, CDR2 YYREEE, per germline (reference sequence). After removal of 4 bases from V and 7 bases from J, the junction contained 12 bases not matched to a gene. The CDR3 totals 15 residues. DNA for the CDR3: TGTGCCAGCAGCGGGGGGACAGGGTTAGTATGGGAGCAGTACTTC. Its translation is CASSGGTGLVWEQYF.

The CDR3 sequence: CASSYTAQGEQYF. The CDR3 DNA follows: TGTGCCAGCAGTTATACCGCACAGGGCGAGCAGTACTTC. The chain recombines TRBV6-5 with TRBJ2-7; possible D gene TRBD1, 6 bases. Germline CDR1 and CDR2: MNHEY and SVGAGI. CDR3 size: 13 residues. Trimming took 3 bases from V and 6 from J, leaving 12 bases between them.

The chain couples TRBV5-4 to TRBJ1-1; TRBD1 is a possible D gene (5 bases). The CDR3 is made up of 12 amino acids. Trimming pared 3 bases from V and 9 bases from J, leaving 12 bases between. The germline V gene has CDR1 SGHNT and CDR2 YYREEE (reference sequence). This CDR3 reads CASSSYRNQAFF. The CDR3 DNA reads TGTGCCAGCAGCTCGTACAGGAACCAAGCTTTCTTT.

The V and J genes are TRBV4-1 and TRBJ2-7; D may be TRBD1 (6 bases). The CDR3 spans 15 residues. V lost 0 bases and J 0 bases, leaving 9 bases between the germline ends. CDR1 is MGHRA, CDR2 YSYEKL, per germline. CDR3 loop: CASSQDWGHSYEQYF. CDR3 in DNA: TGCGCCAGCAGCCAAGACTGGGGACACTCCTACGAGCAGTACTTC.

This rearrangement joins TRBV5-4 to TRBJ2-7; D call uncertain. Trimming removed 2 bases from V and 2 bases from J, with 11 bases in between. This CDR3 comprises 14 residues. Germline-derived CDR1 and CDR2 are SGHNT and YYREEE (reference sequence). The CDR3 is CASSLGHTTYEQYF. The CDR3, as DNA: TGTGCCAGCAGCTTAGGTCACACCACCTACGAGCAGTACTTC.

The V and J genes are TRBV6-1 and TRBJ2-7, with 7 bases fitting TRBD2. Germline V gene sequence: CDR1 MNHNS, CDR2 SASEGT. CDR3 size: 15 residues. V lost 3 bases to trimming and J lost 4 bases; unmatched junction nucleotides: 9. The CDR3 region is CASSDDLAGIYEQYF. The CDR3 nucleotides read TGTGCCAGCAGTGACGATTTAGCGGGTATATACGAGCAGTACTTC.

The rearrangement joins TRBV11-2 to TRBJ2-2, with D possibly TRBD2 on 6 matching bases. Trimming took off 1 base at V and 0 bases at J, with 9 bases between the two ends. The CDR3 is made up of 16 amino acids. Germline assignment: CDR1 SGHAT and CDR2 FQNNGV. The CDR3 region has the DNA TGTGCCAGCAGCTTAGGGGCGGGGACGAACACCGGGGAGCTGTTTTTT. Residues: CASSLGAGTNTGELFF.

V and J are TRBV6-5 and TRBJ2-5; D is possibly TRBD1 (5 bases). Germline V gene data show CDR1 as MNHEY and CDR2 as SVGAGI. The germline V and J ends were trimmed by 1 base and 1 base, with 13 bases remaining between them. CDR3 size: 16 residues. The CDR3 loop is CASSYWGDSPQETQYF. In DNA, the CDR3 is TGTGCCAGCAGTTACTGGGGTGACAGTCCCCAAGAGACCCAGTACTTC.

CDR3 in amino acids: CASSQDLTDHYNEQFF. CDR3 DNA: TGTGCCAGCAGCCAAGATCTTACAGATCATTACAATGAGCAGTTCTTC. The genes are TRBV3-1 (or the pseudogene TRBV3-2) and TRBJ2-1; D not certain. Trimming stripped 0 bases from V and 4 bases from J, with 13 bases between. The CDR3 length is 16 residues. CDR1 and CDR2 (germline): LGHDT, YNNKEL (reference sequence).

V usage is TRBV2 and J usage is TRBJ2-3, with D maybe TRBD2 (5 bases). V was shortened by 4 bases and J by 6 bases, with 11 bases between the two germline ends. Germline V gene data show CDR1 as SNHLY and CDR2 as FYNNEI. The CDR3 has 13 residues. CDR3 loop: CASSGTSSDTQYF. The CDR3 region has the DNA TGTGCCAGCAGTGGTACTAGTTCCGATACGCAGTATTTT.

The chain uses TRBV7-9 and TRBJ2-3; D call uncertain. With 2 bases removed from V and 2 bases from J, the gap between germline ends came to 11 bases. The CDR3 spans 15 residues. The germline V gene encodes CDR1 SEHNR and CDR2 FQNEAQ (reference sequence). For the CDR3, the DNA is TGTGCCAGCAGCTTAAGCAGAGACGACACAGATACGCAGTATTTT. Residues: CASSLSRDDTDTQYF.

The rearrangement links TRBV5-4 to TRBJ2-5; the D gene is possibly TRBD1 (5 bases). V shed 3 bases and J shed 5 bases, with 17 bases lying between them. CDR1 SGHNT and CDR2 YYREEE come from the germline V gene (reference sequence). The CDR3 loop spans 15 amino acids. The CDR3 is CASSSEDKGYETQYF. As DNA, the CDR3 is TGTGCCAGCAGCTCTGAGGACAAGGGGTATGAGACCCAGTACTTC.

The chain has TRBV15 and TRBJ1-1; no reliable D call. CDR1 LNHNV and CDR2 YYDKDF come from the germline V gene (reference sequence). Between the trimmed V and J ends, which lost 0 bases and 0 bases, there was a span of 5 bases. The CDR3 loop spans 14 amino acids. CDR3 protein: CATSRDKLNTEAFF. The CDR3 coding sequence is TGTGCCACCAGCAGAGATAAACTGAACACTGAAGCTTTCTTT.

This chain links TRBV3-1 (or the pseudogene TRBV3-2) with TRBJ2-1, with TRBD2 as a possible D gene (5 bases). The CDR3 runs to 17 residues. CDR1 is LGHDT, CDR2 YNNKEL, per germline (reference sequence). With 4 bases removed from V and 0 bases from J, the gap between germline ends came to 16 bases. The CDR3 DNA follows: TGTGCCAGCAGCCTCGGATGGAGGAAGAGCTCCTACAATGAGCAGTTCTTC. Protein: CASSLGWRKSSYNEQFF.

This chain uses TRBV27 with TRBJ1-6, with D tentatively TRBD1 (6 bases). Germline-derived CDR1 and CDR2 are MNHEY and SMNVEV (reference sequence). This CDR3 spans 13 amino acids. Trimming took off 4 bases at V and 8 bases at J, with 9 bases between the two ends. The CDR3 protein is CASSSTGHSPLHF. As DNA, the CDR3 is TGTGCCAGCAGTTCCACAGGGCATTCACCCCTCCACTTT.

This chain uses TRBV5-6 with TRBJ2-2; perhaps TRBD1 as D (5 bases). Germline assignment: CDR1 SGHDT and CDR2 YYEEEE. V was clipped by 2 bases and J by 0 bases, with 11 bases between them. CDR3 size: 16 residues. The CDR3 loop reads CASSLSTVPNTGELFF. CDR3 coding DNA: TGTGCCAGCAGCTTATCGACAGTACCGAACACCGGGGAGCTGTTTTTT.

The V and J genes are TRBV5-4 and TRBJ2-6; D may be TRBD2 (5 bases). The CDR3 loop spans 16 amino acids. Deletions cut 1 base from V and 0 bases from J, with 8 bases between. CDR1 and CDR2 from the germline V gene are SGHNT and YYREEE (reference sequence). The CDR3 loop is CASSLLASSGANVLTF. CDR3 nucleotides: TGTGCCAGCAGCTTGTTAGCGAGCTCTGGGGCCAACGTCCTGACTTTC.

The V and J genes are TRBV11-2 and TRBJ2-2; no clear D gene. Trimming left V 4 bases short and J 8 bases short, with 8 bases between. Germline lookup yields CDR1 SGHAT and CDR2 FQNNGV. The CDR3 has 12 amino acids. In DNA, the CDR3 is TGTGCCAGCAGCTCGAACTGGGGGGAGCTGTTTTTT. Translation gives CASSSNWGELFF.

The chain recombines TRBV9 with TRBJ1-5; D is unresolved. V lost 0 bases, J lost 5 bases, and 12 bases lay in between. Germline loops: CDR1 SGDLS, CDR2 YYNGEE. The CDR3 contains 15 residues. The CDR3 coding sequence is TGTGCCAGCAGCGTAGGGCAGGCTCTCTATCAGCCCCAGCATTTT. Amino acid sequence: CASSVGQALYQPQHF.